The T cell receptor beta chain described here comes from a study of T cells after yellow fever vaccination. Germline V CDR1 and CDR2: DFQATT, SNEGSKA (reference sequence). The CDR3 consists of 18 residues. Trimming removed 1 base from V and 0 bases from J; junction bases left unmatched: 6. TCRdb reprocessed the 5' RACE reads with MiXCR, giving one entry per CDR3 protein. The sample holds under 200,000 distinct CDR3 sequences, 6.5% to 8.5% seen once. This clonotype was counted at least ten times. Sequencing used CD4+ T cells sorted from PBMCs, obtained around 5 days after the first yellow fever vaccination. The clonotype originates from a man aged 18 to 29 who received the YFV17D yellow fever vaccine. This chain links TRBV20-1 with TRBJ2-3, with 14 bases lining up with TRBD2. CDR3 amino acids: CSARGWTSGGLSTDTQYF. As DNA, the CDR3 is TGCAGTGCTAGAGGGTGGACTAGCGGGGGGCTTAGCACAGATACGCAGTATTTT.